This TCR beta chain was sequenced for a study of Ad26.COV2.S vaccination and SARS-CoV-2 variants. For the study at large: Intramuscular Ad26.COV2.S at 5x10^10 or 1x10^11 viral particles.

About this clone itself: Its specificity is not known.

TCRdb's copy holds only in-frame clones and misses some; the assay was immunoSEQ multiplex PCR. The sample holds a few hundred thousand clones, 87% seen once. Trimming cost V 3 bases and J 3 bases, with 16 bases left between them. CDR1 MNHNS and CDR2 SASEGT come from the germline V gene. CDR3 length: 16 amino acids. General study points: Researchers cautioned that TCR breadth and depth analyses may have underestimated total T cell responses. Recipients of either vaccine or placebo displayed similar breadth of non-spike TCRs.

Treatment meaning: roughly 18 received Ad26.COV2.S at low or high dose, single or two shots; about 5 received placebo; per-sample allocation not given. Samples came from day 63 after the first vaccine or placebo injection. Adults aged 18-55 years in Boston included the donor. The sequences come from peripheral blood, collected in a trial of Ad26.COV2.S vaccine versus placebo. This sequence joins TRBV6-1 and TRBJ2-3; D is ambiguous. This TCR came from a person aged 18-60 years who received the Ad26.COV2.S COVID-19 vaccine or a placebo. The CDR3 DNA is TGTGCCAGCAGTGAGGGCCTCTTCCCCAAGACAGATACGCAGTATTTT. Protein: CASSEGLFPKTDTQYF.